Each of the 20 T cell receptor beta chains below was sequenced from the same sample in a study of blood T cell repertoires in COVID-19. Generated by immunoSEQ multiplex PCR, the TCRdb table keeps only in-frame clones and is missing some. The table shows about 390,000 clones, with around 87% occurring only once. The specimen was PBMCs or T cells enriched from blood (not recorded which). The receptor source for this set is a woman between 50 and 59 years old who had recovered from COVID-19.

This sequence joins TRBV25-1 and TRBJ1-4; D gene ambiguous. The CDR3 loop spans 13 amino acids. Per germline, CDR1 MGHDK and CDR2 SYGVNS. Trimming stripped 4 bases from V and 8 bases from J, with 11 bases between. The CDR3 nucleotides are TGTGCCAGCAGTGCCCCAGTACGAGAAAAACTGTTTTTT. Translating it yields CASSAPVREKLFF. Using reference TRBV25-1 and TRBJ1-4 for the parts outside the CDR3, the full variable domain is EADIYQTPRYLVIGTGKKITLECSQTMGHDKMYWYQQDPGMELHLIHYSYGVNSTEKGDLSSESTVSRIRTEHFPLTLESARPSHTSQYLCASSAPVREKLFFGSGTQLSVL.

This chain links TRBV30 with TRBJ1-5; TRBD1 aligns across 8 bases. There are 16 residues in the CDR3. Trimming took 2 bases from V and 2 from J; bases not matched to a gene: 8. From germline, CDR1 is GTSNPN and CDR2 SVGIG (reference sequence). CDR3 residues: CAWSYSGGARNQPQHF. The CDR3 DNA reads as TGTGCCTGGAGTTATTCAGGGGGCGCCCGCAATCAGCCCCAGCATTTT.

The CDR3 sequence is CASSATSGEFEQYF. CDR3 DNA: TGTGCCAGCAGTGCGACTAGCGGGGAGTTCGAGCAGTACTTC. This chain uses TRBV27 with TRBJ2-7, with 11 nucleotides matching TRBD2. V dropped 5 bases and J dropped 6; count of bases not matched to a gene: 6. The CDR3 covers 14 residues. The germline gives CDR1 MNHEY, CDR2 SMNVEV (reference sequence).

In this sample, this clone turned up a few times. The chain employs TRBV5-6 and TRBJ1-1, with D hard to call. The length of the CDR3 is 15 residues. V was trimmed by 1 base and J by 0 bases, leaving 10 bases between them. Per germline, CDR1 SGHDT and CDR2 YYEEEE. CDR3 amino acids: CASSLRRTMNTEAFF. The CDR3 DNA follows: TGTGCCAGCAGCTTGAGGAGGACTATGAACACTGAAGCTTTCTTT.

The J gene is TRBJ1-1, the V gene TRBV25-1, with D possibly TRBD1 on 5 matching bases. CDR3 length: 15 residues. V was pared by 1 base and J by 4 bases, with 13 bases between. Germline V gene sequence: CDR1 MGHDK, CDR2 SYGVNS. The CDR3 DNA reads TGTGCCAGCAGTGAATTTCAAAATCAGGGCACTGAAGCTTTCTTT. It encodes CASSEFQNQGTEAFF.

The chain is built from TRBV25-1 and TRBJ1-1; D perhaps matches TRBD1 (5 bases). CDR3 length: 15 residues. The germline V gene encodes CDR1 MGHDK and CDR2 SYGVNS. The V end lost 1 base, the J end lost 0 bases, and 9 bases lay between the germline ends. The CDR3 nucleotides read TGTGCCAGCAGTGAATCAGGGTGGATGAACACTGAAGCTTTCTTT. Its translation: CASSESGWMNTEAFF.

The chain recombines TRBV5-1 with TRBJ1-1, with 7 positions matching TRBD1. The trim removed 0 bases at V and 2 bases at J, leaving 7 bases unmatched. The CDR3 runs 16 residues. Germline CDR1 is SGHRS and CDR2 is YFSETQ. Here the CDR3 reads CASSLGWPGGNTEAFF. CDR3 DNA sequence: TGCGCCAGCAGCTTGGGTTGGCCAGGGGGAAACACTGAAGCTTTCTTT.

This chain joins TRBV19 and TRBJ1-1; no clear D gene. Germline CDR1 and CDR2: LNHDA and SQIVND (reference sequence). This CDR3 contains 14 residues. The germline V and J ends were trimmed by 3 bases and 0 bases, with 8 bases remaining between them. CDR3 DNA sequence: TGTGCCAGTAGTATCCAACAGCTGAACACTGAAGCTTTCTTT. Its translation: CASSIQQLNTEAFF.

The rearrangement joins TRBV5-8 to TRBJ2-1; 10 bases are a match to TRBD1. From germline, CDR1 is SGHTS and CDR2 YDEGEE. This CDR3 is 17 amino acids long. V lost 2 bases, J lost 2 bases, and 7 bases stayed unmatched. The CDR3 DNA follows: TGTGCCAGCAGCTTACAAACCGGGACAGGGGCCTACAATGAGCAGTTCTTC. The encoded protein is CASSLQTGTGAYNEQFF.

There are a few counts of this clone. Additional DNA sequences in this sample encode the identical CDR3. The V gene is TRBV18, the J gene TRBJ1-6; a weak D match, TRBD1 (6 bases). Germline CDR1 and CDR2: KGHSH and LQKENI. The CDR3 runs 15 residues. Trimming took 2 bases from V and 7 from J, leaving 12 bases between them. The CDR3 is CASSPEAGDNSPLHF. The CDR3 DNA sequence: TGTGCCAGCTCACCAGAAGCAGGGGACAATTCACCCCTCCACTTT.

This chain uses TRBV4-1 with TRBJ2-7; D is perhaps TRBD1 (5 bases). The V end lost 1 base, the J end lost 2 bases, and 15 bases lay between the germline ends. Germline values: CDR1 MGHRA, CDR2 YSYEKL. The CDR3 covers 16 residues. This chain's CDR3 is CASSQVTTAKTYEQYF. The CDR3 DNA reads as TGCGCCAGCAGCCAAGTGACGACAGCAAAAACCTACGAGCAGTACTTC.

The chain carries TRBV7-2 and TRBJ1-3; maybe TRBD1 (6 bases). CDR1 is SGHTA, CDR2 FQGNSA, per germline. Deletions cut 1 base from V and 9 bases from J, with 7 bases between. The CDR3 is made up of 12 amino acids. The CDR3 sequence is CASSLGGPTIYF. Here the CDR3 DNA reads TGTGCCAGCAGCTTAGGGGGGCCCACCATATATTTT.

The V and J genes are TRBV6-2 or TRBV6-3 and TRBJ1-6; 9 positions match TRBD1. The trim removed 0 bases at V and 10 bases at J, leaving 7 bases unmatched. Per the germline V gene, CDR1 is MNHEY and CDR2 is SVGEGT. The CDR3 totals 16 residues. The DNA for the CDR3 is TGTGCCAGCAGTTACTCGACCGGGACAGGGAGCTCACCCCTCCACTTT. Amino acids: CASSYSTGTGSSPLHF.

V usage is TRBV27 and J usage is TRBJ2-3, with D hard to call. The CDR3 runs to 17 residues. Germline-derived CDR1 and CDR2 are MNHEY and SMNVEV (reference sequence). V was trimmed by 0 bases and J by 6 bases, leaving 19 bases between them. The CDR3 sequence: CASSLSVAKESPDTQYF. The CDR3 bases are TGTGCCAGCAGTTTATCGGTGGCCAAGGAGTCCCCGGATACGCAGTATTTT.

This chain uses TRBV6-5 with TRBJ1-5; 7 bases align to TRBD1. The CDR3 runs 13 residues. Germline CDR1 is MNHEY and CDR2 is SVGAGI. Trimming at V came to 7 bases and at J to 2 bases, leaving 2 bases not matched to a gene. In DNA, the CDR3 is TGTGCCAGCACCGACAGGGGCAATCAGCCCCAGCATTTT. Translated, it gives CASTDRGNQPQHF.

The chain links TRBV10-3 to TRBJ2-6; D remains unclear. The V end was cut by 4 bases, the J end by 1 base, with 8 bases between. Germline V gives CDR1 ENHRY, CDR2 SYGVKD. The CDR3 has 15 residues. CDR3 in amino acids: CAISAVDSGANVLTF. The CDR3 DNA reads TGTGCCATCAGTGCGGTAGATTCTGGGGCCAACGTCCTGACTTTC.

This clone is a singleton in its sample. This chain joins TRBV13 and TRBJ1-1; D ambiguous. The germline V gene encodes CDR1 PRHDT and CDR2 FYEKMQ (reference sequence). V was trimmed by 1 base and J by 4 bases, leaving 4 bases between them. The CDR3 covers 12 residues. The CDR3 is CASSLAGTEAFF. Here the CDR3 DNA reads TGTGCCAGCAGCTTAGCCGGCACTGAAGCTTTCTTT.

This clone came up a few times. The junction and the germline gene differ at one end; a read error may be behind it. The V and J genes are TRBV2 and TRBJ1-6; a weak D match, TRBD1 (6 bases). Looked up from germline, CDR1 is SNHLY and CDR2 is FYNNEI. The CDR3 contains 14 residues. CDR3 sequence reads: CASNEDRINSPLHF. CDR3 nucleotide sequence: TGTGCCAGCAATGAAGACAGGATTAATTCACCCCTCCACTTT.

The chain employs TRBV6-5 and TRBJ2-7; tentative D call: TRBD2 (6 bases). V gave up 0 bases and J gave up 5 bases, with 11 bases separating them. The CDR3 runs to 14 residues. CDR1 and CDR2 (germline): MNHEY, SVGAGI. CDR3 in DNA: TGTGCCAGCAGTTACTCGACGGCTAGCGACGAGCAGTACTTC. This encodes CASSYSTASDEQYF.

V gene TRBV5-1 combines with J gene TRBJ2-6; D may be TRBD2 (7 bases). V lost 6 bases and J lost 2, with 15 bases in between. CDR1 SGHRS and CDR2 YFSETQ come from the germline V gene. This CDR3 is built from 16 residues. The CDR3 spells CASTPPRGPGANVLTF. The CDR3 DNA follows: TGCGCCAGCACGCCCCCGCGGGGGCCTGGGGCCAACGTCCTGACTTTC.